This TCR beta chain appears in the sequencing data of a study of blood T cell repertoires in COVID-19. TCRdb keeps only in-frame clones here, not all; method: immunoSEQ multiplex PCR. Of hundreds of thousands of clones listed, around nine tenths are singletons. The V and J ends lost 2 bases and 4 bases, in that order; junction bases with no gene match: 2. Germline assignment: CDR1 SGDLS and CDR2 YYNGEE. There are 15 residues in the CDR3. Sequenced: PBMCs or T cells enriched from blood (not recorded which). The J gene is TRBJ1-4, the V gene TRBV9, with 10 bases identical to TRBD1. This sequence originates from a woman aged 45-60 years who had been exposed to COVID-19. CDR3 nucleotide sequence: TGTGCCAGCAGCGTTCGGACAGGGGGTAATGAAAAACTGTTTTTT. This encodes CASSVRTGGNEKLFF.